This is a list of T cell receptor beta chains from one sample in a study of blood T cells in healthy people across ages. MiXCR, applied by TCRdb to the 5' RACE reads, yields one record per CDR3 protein. The sample carries about 640,000 distinct CDR3 sequences, roughly three fifths recorded once. Sequenced sample: blood. The source is a man between 60 and 70 years old in good health. The CDR3 runs from the conserved cysteine through the conserved F or W. The order of the fields is V gene, J gene, clone size, D gene, CDR3 length, CDR3 DNA, CDR3 protein. The D gene is left open where the match is weak. For some rows the clone size is stated as once, few or many, or as a class when expanded; others skip it.

TRBV27	TRBJ2-7	.	.	13	TGTGCCAGCACCACCTCGGGCTCCTACGAGCAGTACTTC	CASTTSGSYEQYF
TRBV12-3/TRBV12-4	TRBJ1-5	.	.	15	TGTGCCAGCAGTGGGATCCGACAGGGCAATCAGCCCCAGCATTTT	CASSGIRQGNQPQHF
TRBV6-2/TRBV6-3	TRBJ2-4	few	.	14	TGTGCCAGCAGCTCCGATCAGGGGAAAAACATTCAGTACTTC	CASSSDQGKNIQYF
TRBV4-2	TRBJ2-3	once	.	15	TGTGCCAGCAGCCAAGAGGCGAGTACCACAGATACGCAGTATTTT	CASSQEASTTDTQYF
TRBV20-1	TRBJ2-7	.	TRBD1	13	TGCAGTGCTAGGACAGGGCCAACCTACGAGCAGTACTTC	CSARTGPTYEQYF
TRBV20-1	TRBJ2-1	.	TRBD2	15	TGCAGTGTAACTAGCGGGGGGCCAGCCTACAATGAGCAGTTCTTC	CSVTSGGPAYNEQFF
TRBV6-2/TRBV6-3	TRBJ2-7	once	.	13	TGTGCCAGCAGTTACCAACCCCAGGGCGAGCAGTACTTC	CASSYQPQGEQYF
TRBV5-1	TRBJ2-5	many	TRBD2	15	TGCGCCAGCAGCTTGGGGTCGGGGGGGCAAGAGACCCAGTACTTC	CASSLGSGGQETQYF
TRBV20-1	TRBJ2-1	.	.	15	TGCAGTGCTAGAGCAAGCGGCAGGCTATACAATGAGCAGTTCTTC	CSARASGRLYNEQFF
TRBV3-1	TRBJ2-1	.	TRBD2	16	TGTGCCAGCAGCCAAGGACTAGCGGAGGACTACAATGAGCAGTTCTTC	CASSQGLAEDYNEQFF
TRBV29-1	TRBJ2-2	.	.	13	TGCAGCGGTACAGGGTTCGGGACCAGGGAGCTGTTTTTT	CSGTGFGTRELFF
TRBV28	TRBJ2-4	few	.	15	TGTGCCAGCACCTCAGACTCCGTAGCCAAAAACATTCAGTACTTC	CASTSDSVAKNIQYF
TRBV6-6	TRBJ2-5	.	TRBD2	16	TGTGCCAGCAGTTATACTAGCGGGGGGGCCGTTGAGACCCAGTACTTC	CASSYTSGGAVETQYF
TRBV28	TRBJ1-2	few	.	15	TGTGCCAGAAACCGCGGTGGAGCTCCCTACTATGGCTACACCTTC	CARNRGGAPYYGYTF
TRBV20-1	TRBJ2-7	few	.	14	TGCAGTGCTAGGCCCCGGGGCAGCCCCTACGAGCAGTACTTC	CSARPRGSPYEQYF
TRBV12-3/TRBV12-4	TRBJ2-4	.	TRBD1	15	TGTGCCAGCAACGGACAGGGCGAGGCCAGAAACATTCAGTACTTC	CASNGQGEARNIQYF
TRBV7-2	TRBJ2-7	.	.	16	TGTGCCAGCAGCTTAGTGGGGGGTAGGGGAGGTTACGAGCAGTACTTC	CASSLVGGRGGYEQYF
TRBV28	TRBJ2-3	.	TRBD2	12	TGTGCCAGCAGTTTCGGGACTAGCGGGCAGTATTTT	CASSFGTSGQYF
TRBV29-1	TRBJ1-2	few	TRBD1	15	TGCAGCGTTGAAGAAGGGACAGGGGACCTCTATGGCTACACCTTC	CSVEEGTGDLYGYTF
TRBV24-1	TRBJ2-5	.	TRBD1	16	TGTGCCACCAGTGATCGGCTGACAGGGTTGGGCGAGACCCAGTACTTC	CATSDRLTGLGETQYF
TRBV21-1	TRBJ1-2	.	.	14	TGTGCCAGCAGCAAAGGGGGCTTGTACTATGGCCACACCTTC	CASSKGGLYYGHTF
TRBV12-3/TRBV12-4	TRBJ2-4	few	TRBD1	14	TGTGCCAGCAGACAGGGGGCGGGATTAAACATTCAGTACTTC	CASRQGAGLNIQYF